This T cell receptor (beta chain) derives from a study of shared clonotypes between healthy human individuals. Whole-study context: In total, the donors were a couple of women and three men aged 18 to 49. General study points: Sample collection involved blood only; tissue repertoires are likely different.

At deep level, the assay was performed. Replicate PCRs were loaded with around 280 ng DNA from unsorted PBMC, some 33,000 T cell genomes. TCRdb's copy holds only in-frame clones and misses some; the assay was immunoSEQ multiplex PCR. The sample has some 450,000 clones; roughly 80% are singletons. A remark on this clone: Its antigen is still unknown.

Trimming cost V 5 bases and J 8 bases, with 12 bases left between them. Germline V gene sequence: CDR1 LNHDA, CDR2 SQIVND (reference sequence). The CDR3 has 13 amino acids. The sequence derives from a woman between 35 and 50 years old in good health. Some clones in this sample may be carry-over from other donors' samples. The sequenced material came from PBMCs. V gene TRBV19 combines with J gene TRBJ1-4; the D is unclear. CDR3 bases: TGTGCCAGTAGTGCCTCCGGGAGAGAAAAACTGTTTTTT. Translation: CASSASGREKLFF.